Listed below are T cell receptor beta chains from one sample, sequenced in a study of vaccination effects on CD4 cells after COVID-19. Profiled with immunoSEQ multiplex PCR; TCRdb holds only in-frame clones, not every one. Here the sample spans roughly 32,000 clones, around 70% being singletons. Their cognate antigens are unknown. Sample: CD4+ T cells from PBMCs cultured with HCoV-229E spike peptides, taken after COVID-19 vaccination. These receptors all come from a human donor who received a COVID-19 vaccine. Both conserved end residues are part of each CDR3. A D gene is named only where the DNA matches it firmly. Clone size is shown for a subset of rows, as once, few, many or a class of expanded clone.

v_gene	d_gene	j_gene	abundance	CDR3aa	CDR3nt
TRBV19	NA	TRBJ2-1	NA	CASSMGEPYNEQFF	TGTGCCAGTAGTATGGGGGAACCTTACAATGAGCAGTTCTTC
TRBV19	NA	TRBJ2-3	once	CASSPRESTDTQYF	TGTGCCAGTAGTCCGCGGGAAAGCACAGATACGCAGTATTTT
TRBV3-1/TRBV3-2	NA	TRBJ2-1	NA	CASSRGRADEQFF	TGTGCCAGCTCTAGGGGTAGAGCGGATGAGCAGTTCTTC
TRBV5-1	TRBD1	TRBJ1-2	NA	CASSRQGGGVDGYTF	TGCGCCAGCAGCAGACAGGGAGGGGGCGTCGATGGCTACACCTTC
TRBV14	NA	TRBJ1-2	NA	CASSQLDVSIYGYTF	TGTGCCAGCAGCCAATTGGACGTCTCCATCTATGGCTACACCTTC
TRBV24-1	NA	TRBJ2-5	NA	CATSDASGGRETQYF	TGTGCCACCAGTGATGCTTCCGGGGGACGGGAGACCCAGTACTTC
TRBV5-1	TRBD2	TRBJ2-7	few	CASSPPGLAGVYEQYF	TGCGCCAGCAGCCCGCCTGGACTAGCGGGAGTTTACGAGCAGTACTTC
TRBV12-3/TRBV12-4	NA	TRBJ1-5	NA	CASSQGSNQPQHF	TGTGCCAGCAGCCAGGGTAGCAATCAGCCCCAGCATTTT
TRBV7-2	NA	TRBJ2-3	NA	CASSLGGVSTDTQYF	TGTGCCAGCAGCTTAGGGGGGGTCAGCACAGATACGCAGTATTTT
TRBV6-5	NA	TRBJ1-5	few	CASGTDFSNQPQHF	TGTGCCAGCGGAACTGATTTTAGCAATCAGCCCCAGCATTTT
TRBV7-6	NA	TRBJ2-7	NA	CASSLSSQGSYEQYF	TGTGCCAGCAGCTTAAGCTCCCAGGGCTCCTACGAGCAGTACTTC
TRBV19	NA	TRBJ1-1	few	CASTTGGVNTEAFF	TGTGCCAGTACCACGGGGGGCGTGAACACTGAAGCTTTCTTT
TRBV7-9	TRBD2	TRBJ2-3	NA	CASSPPGLGGDTQYF	TGTGCCAGCAGCCCTCCGGGACTAGGGGGAGATACGCAGTATTTT
TRBV7-2	NA	TRBJ1-2	NA	CASSRGGVDYGYTF	TGTGCCAGCAGCCGTGGGGGGGTTGACTATGGCTACACCTTC
TRBV19	TRBD1	TRBJ1-5	NA	CASRPLDRGATSNQPQHF	TGTGCCAGTAGGCCGCTGGACAGGGGTGCCACTAGCAATCAGCCCCAGCATTTT
TRBV11-2	NA	TRBJ2-4	once	CASSLGGRGEKNIQYF	TGTGCCAGCAGCTTAGGCGGGCGAGGGGAAAAAAACATTCAGTACTTC
TRBV14	NA	TRBJ2-7	NA	CASSQIGTTYYEQYF	TGTGCCAGCAGCCAGATCGGGACAACCTACTACGAGCAGTACTTC
TRBV19	NA	TRBJ2-5	NA	CASSIETGRLGETQYF	TGTGCCAGTAGTATAGAAACAGGGAGGCTAGGGGAGACCCAGTACTTC
TRBV15	NA	TRBJ2-1	NA	CATSRDFNEQFF	TGTGCCACCAGCAGAGATTTCAATGAGCAGTTCTTC
TRBV29-1	TRBD1	TRBJ2-7	NA	CSVQWTGTYEQYF	TGCAGCGTTCAATGGACAGGGACCTACGAGCAGTACTTC
TRBV12-3/TRBV12-4	NA	TRBJ2-7	NA	CASGIGLSYEQYF	TGTGCCAGCGGCATCGGACTCTCCTACGAGCAGTACTTC
TRBV27	NA	TRBJ1-6	NA	CASSLSAVMGNSPLHF	TGTGCCAGCAGTTTATCGGCAGTCATGGGTAATTCACCCCTCCACTTT
TRBV14	NA	TRBJ1-1	NA	CASSPYRVSTEAFF	TGTGCCAGCAGCCCTTACAGGGTTAGCACTGAAGCTTTCTTT
TRBV7-9	TRBD1	TRBJ1-6	NA	CASSLGQGVNSPLHF	TGTGCCAGCAGCTTAGGACAGGGAGTAAATTCACCCCTCCACTTT
TRBV4-1	NA	TRBJ1-6	NA	CASSQGPPPLHF	TGCGCCAGCTCCCAGGGACCACCGCCCCTCCACTTT
TRBV2	TRBD1	TRBJ1-5	NA	CASSDGTGGNQPQHF	TGTGCCAGCAGTGATGGTACAGGGGGCAATCAGCCCCAGCATTTT
TRBV5-1	NA	TRBJ1-1	NA	CATTKRVTEAFF	TGCGCCACCACCAAAAGGGTTACTGAAGCTTTCTTT
TRBV3-1/TRBV3-2	NA	TRBJ2-3	NA	CASSLRGGTGGDTQYF	TGTGCCAGCAGCCTTAGGGGGGGTACCGGAGGGGATACGCAGTATTTT
TRBV7-2	NA	TRBJ1-2	NA	CASSSRVTNYGYTF	TGTGCCAGCAGCTCCAGGGTGACTAACTATGGCTACACCTTC
TRBV30	NA	TRBJ1-3	NA	CAWSPLNGRSGNTIYF	TGTGCCTGGAGTCCCCTCAACGGACGCTCTGGAAACACCATATATTTT
TRBV3-1/TRBV3-2	NA	TRBJ2-2	NA	CASSQGPAVNTGELFF	TGTGCCAGCAGCCAAGGTCCAGCGGTGAACACCGGGGAGCTGTTTTTT
TRBV18	TRBD1	TRBJ1-6	once	CASSPRSGGPSSYNSPLHF	TGTGCCAGCTCACCACGGTCAGGGGGTCCCTCCTCCTATAATTCACCCCTCCACTTT
TRBV4-1	NA	TRBJ1-5	NA	CASSQGAAGNQPQHF	TGCGCCAGCAGCCAAGGGGCGGCGGGCAATCAGCCCCAGCATTTT
TRBV5-6	NA	TRBJ1-6	NA	CASSGRQVGSYNSPLHF	TGTGCCAGCAGCGGGAGACAGGTTGGGTCCTATAATTCACCCCTCCACTTT
TRBV29-1	NA	TRBJ2-7	NA	CSVGGFGEQYF	TGCAGCGTTGGGGGATTTGGCGAGCAGTACTTC
TRBV7-9	NA	TRBJ2-2	NA	CASRSRAGANTGELFF	TGTGCCAGCAGATCAAGGGCAGGTGCGAACACCGGGGAGCTGTTTTTT
TRBV3-1/TRBV3-2	NA	TRBJ1-1	NA	CASSPDSNTEAFF	TGTGCCAGCAGCCCCGACTCGAACACTGAAGCTTTCTTT
TRBV5-4	TRBD1	TRBJ1-2	NA	CASSVSGQAFLGYTF	TGTGCCAGCAGCGTCTCCGGACAGGCCTTTTTGGGCTACACCTTC
TRBV18	TRBD2	TRBJ2-1	NA	CASSRSGGSNEQFF	TGTGCCAGCTCGCGTAGCGGGGGGTCCAATGAGCAGTTCTTC
TRBV20-1	NA	TRBJ2-3	NA	CSASKGGLVSDTQYF	TGCAGTGCTAGTAAGGGGGGCCTAGTTTCAGATACGCAGTATTTT
TRBV12-3/TRBV12-4	NA	TRBJ1-2	NA	CASSLNGYGYTF	TGTGCCAGCAGTTTAAATGGTTATGGCTACACCTTC
TRBV6-6	TRBD2	TRBJ2-7	NA	CASSNSGSYSYEQYF	TGTGCCAGCAGTAATAGCGGGAGTTACTCCTACGAGCAGTACTTC
TRBV5-6	NA	TRBJ1-2	NA	CASSFPDRYYGYTF	TGTGCCAGCAGCTTCCCCGACAGGTACTATGGCTACACCTTC
TRBV6-5	NA	TRBJ2-7	NA	CASSKGGLPYEQYF	TGTGCCAGCAGTAAGGGTGGGCTGCCCTACGAGCAGTACTTC
TRBV3-1/TRBV3-2	NA	TRBJ2-1	NA	CASSHGRNNEQFF	TGTGCCAGCAGCCACGGGCGGAACAATGAGCAGTTCTTC
TRBV5-1	TRBD1	TRBJ1-1	NA	CASSPGTAIMNTEAFF	TGCGCCAGCAGCCCCGGGACAGCCATCATGAACACTGAAGCTTTCTTT
TRBV9	NA	TRBJ2-2	once	CASSSRTLNTGELFF	TGTGCCAGCAGCTCGCGGACACTGAACACCGGGGAGCTGTTTTTT
TRBV5-1	NA	TRBJ2-5	once	CASSPGQSQETQYF	TGCGCCAGCAGCCCTGGACAGAGCCAAGAGACCCAGTACTTC
TRBV21-1	NA	TRBJ2-5	NA	CASSGMPILAGVGQETQYF	TGTGCCAGCAGCGGGATGCCGATCCTAGCGGGAGTGGGGCAAGAGACCCAGTACTTC
TRBV27	NA	TRBJ1-2	few	CASSTDTWGGYTF	TGTGCCAGCAGTACCGACACCTGGGGTGGCTACACCTTC
TRBV12-5	TRBD2	TRBJ2-7	NA	CASGLVLGTSGEPYEQYF	TGTGCTAGTGGTTTGGTCCTTGGGACTAGCGGGGAACCCTACGAGCAGTACTTC
TRBV7-9	TRBD1	TRBJ2-2	NA	CASSRTGGVDNTGELFF	TGTGCCAGCAGCCGGACAGGGGGAGTGGACAATACCGGGGAGCTGTTTTTT